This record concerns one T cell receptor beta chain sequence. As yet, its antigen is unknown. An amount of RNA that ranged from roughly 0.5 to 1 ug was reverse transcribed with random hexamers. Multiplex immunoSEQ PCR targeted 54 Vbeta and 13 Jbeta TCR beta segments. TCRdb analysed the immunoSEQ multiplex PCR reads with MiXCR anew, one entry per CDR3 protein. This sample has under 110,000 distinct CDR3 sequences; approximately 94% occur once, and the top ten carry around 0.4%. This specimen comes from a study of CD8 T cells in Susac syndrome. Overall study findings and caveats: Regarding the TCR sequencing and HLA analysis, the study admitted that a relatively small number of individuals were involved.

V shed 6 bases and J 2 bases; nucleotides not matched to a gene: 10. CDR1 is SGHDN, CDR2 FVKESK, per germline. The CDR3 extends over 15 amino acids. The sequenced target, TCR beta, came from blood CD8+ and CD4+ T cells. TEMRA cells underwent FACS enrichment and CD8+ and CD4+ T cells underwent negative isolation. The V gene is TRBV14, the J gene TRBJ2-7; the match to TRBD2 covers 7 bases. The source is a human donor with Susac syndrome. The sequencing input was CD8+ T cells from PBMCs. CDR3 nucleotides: TGTGCCAGCAGTGCCACCGGGACTAATGCCTACGAGCAGTACTTC. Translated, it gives CASSATGTNAYEQYF. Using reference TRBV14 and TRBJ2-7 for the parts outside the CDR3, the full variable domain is EAGVTQFPSHSVIEKGQTVTLRCDPISGHDNLYWYRRVMGKEIKFLLHFVKESKQDESGMPNNRFLAERTGGTYSTLKVQPAELEDSGVYFCASSATGTNAYEQYFGPGTRLTVT.